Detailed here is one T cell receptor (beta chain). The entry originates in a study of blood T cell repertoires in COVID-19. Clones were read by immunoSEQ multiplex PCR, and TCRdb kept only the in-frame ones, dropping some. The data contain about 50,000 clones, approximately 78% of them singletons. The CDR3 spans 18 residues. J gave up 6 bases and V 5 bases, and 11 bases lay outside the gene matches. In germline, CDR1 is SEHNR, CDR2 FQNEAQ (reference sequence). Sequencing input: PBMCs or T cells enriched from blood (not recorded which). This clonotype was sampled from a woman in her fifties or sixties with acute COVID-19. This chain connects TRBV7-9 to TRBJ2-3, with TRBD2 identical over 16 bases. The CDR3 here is CASSTTGLAGGASDTQYF. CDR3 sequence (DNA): TGTGCCAGCAGCACCACGGGACTAGCGGGGGGGGCTAGCGATACGCAGTATTTT.